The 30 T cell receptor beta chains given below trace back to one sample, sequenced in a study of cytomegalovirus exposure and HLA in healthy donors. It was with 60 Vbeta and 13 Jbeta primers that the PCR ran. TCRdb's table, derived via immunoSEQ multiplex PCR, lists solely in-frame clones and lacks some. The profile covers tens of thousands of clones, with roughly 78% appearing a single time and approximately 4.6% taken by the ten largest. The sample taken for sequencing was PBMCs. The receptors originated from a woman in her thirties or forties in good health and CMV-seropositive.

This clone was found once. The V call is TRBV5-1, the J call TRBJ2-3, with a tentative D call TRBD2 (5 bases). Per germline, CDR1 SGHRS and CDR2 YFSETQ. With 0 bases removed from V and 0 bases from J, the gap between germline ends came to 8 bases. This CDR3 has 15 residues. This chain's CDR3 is CASSLGGLSTDTQYF. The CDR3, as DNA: TGCGCCAGCAGCTTGGGCGGGTTAAGCACAGATACGCAGTATTTT.

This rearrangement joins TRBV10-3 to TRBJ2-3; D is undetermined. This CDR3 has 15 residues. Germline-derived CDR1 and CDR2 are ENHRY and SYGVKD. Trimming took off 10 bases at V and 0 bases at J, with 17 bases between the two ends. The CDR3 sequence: CATRGTALSTDTQYF. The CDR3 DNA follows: TGTGCCACCCGAGGCACCGCACTTAGCACAGATACGCAGTATTTT.

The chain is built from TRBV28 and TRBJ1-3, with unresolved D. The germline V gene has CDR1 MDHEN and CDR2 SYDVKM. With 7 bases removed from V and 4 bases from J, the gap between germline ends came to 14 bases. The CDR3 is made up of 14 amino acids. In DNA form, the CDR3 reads TGTGCCAGCACTAAAAGCGTTGTCGGAAACACCATATATTTT. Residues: CASTKSVVGNTIYF. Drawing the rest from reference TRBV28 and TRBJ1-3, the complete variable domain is DVKVTQSSRYLVKRTGEKVFLECVQDMDHENMFWYRQDPGLGLRLIYFSYDVKMKEKGDIPEGYSVSREKKERFSLILESASTNQTSMYLCASTKSVVGNTIYFGEGSWLTVV.

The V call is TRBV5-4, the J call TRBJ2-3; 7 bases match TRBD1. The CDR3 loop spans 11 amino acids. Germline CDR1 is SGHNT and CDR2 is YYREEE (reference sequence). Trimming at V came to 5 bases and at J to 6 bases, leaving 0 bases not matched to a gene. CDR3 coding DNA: TGTGCCAGCAGGGACAGGGATACGCAGTATTTT. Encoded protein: CASRDRDTQYF.

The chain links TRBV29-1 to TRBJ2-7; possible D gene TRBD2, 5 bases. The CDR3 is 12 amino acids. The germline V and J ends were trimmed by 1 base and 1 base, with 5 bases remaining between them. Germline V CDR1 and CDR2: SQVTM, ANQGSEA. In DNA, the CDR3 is TGCAGCGTTGAAGCGGGGTCCTACGAGCAGTACTTC. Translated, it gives CSVEAGSYEQYF.

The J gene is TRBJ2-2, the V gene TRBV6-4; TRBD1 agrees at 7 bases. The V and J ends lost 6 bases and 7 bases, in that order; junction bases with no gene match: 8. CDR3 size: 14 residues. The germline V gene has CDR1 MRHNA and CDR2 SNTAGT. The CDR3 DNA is TGTGCCAGCAGACCCGGGCAGGGGGTCGGGGAGCTGTTTTTT. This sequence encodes CASRPGQGVGELFF.

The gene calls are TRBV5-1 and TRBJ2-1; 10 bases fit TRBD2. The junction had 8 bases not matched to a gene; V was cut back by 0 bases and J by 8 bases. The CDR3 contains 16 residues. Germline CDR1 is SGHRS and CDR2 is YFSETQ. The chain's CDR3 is CASSLGLAGVGYEQFF. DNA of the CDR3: TGCGCCAGCAGCTTGGGTCTAGCGGGAGTAGGGTATGAGCAGTTCTTC.

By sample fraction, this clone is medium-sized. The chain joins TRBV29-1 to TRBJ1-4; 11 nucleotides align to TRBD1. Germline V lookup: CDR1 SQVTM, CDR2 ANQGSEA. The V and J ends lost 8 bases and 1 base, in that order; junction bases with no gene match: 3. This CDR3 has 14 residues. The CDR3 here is CSIGTGGTNEKLFF. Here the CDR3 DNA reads TGCAGCATCGGGACAGGGGGAACTAATGAAAAACTGTTTTTT.

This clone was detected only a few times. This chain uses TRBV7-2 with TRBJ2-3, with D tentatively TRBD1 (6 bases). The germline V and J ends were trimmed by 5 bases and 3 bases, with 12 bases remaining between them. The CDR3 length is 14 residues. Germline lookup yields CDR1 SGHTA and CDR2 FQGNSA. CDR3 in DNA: TGTGCCAGCAGCCCACAGGGCTCAACAGATACGCAGTATTTT. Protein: CASSPQGSTDTQYF.

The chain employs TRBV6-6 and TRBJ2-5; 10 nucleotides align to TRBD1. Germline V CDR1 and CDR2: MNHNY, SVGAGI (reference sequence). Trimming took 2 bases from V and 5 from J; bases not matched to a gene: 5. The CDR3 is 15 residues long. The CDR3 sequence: CASSYPGQGMETQYF. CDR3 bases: TGTGCCAGCAGTTACCCGGGACAGGGGATGGAGACCCAGTACTTC.

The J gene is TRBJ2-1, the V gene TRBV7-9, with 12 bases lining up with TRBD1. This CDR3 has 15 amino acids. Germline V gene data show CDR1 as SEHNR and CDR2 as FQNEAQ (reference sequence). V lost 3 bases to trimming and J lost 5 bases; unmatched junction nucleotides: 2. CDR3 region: CASSLGQGADNEQFF. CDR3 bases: TGTGCCAGCAGCTTGGGACAGGGGGCAGACAATGAGCAGTTCTTC.

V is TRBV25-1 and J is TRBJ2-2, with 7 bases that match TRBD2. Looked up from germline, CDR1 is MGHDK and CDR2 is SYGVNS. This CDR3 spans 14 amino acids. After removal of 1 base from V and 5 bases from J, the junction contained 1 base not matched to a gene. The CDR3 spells CASSELGGTGELFF. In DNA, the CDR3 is TGTGCCAGCAGTGAATTGGGGGGGACCGGGGAGCTGTTTTTT.

The DNA for the CDR3 is TGTGCCAGCAGCCCAGAGGGGACTAGAGGGAATACGCAGTATTTT. Translation: CASSPEGTRGNTQYF. The chain combines TRBV7-3 with TRBJ2-3, with 8 bases matching TRBD2. Unmatched junction bases numbered 11, after V lost 5 bases and J lost 7 bases. The CDR3 runs to 15 residues. From germline, CDR1 is SGHTA and CDR2 FQGTGA.

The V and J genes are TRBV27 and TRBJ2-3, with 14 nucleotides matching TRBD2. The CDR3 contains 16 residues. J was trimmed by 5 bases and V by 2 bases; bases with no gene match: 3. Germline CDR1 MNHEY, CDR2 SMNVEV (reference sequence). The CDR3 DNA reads TGTGCCAGCAGTTTAAGACTAGCGGGAGGGGGAGATACGCAGTATTTT. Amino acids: CASSLRLAGGGDTQYF.

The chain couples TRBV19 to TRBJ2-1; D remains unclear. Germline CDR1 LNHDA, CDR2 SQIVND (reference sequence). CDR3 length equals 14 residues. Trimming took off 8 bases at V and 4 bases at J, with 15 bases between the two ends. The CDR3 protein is CASHDRMEYNEQFF. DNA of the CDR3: TGTGCCAGTCATGATAGGATGGAGTACAATGAGCAGTTCTTC.

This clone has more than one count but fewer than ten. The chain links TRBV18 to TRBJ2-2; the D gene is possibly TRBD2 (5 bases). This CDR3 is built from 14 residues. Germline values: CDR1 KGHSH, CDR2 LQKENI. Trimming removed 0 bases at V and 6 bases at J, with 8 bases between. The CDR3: CASSPPGEPGELFF. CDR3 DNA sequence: TGTGCCAGCTCACCACCGGGAGAACCCGGGGAGCTGTTTTTT. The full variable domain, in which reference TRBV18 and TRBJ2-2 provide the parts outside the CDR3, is NAGVMQNPRHLVRRRGQEARLRCSPMKGHSHVYWYRQLPEEGLKFMVYLQKENIIDESGMPKERFSAEFPKEGPSILRIQQVVRGDSAAYFCASSPPGEPGELFFGEGSRLTVL.

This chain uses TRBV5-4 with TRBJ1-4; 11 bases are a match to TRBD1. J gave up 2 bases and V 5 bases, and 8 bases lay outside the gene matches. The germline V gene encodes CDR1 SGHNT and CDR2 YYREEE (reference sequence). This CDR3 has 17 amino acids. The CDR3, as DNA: TGTGCCAGCAGTTCTGGACAGGGGGCATTGACTAATGAAAAACTGTTTTTT. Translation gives CASSSGQGALTNEKLFF.

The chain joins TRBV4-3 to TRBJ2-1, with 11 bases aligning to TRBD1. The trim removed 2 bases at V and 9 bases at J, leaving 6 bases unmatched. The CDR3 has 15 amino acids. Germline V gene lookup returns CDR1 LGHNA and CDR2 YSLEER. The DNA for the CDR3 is TGCGCCAGCAGCCAACAGGACAGGGGGCGCAGTGAGCAGTTCTTC. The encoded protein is CASSQQDRGRSEQFF.

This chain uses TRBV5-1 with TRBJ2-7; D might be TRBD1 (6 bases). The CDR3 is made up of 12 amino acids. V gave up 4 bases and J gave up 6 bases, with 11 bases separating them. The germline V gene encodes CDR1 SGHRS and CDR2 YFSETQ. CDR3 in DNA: TGCGCCAGCAGCGCTACAGGGCGCGAGCAGTACTTC. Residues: CASSATGREQYF.

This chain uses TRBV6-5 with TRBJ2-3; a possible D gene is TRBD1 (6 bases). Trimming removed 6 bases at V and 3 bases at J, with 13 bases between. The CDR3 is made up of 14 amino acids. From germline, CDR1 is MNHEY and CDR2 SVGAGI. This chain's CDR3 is CASSPGHWTDTQYF. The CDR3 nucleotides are TGTGCCAGCAGCCCGGGACATTGGACAGATACGCAGTATTTT.

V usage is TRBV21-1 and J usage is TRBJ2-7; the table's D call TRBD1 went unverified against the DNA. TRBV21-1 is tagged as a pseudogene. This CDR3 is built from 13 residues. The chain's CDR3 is CASRGQATYEQYF. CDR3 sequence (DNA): TGTGCCAGCAGGGGACAGGCCACCTACGAGCAGTACTTC.

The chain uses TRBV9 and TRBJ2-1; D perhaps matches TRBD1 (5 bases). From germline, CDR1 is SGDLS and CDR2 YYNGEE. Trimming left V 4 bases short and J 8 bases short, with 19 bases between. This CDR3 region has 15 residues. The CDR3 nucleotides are TGTGCCAGCAGCAAAAAAGGGGCGCCGCAGGATGAGCAGTTCTTC. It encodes CASSKKGAPQDEQFF.

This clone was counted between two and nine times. CDR3 region: CASSDTTGESGANVLTF. The DNA for the CDR3 is TGTGCCAGCAGTGACACTACAGGGGAATCTGGGGCCAACGTCCTGACTTTC. The genes are TRBV6-4 and TRBJ2-6; 7 nucleotides align to TRBD1. Germline trimming cut 2 bases from V and 1 base from J; bases unmatched to any gene: 5. The CDR3 sequence is 17 residues long. From germline, CDR1 is MRHNA and CDR2 SNTAGT.

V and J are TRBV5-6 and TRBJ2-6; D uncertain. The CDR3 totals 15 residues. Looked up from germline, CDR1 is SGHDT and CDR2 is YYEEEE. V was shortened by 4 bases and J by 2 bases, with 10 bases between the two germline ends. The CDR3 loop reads CASSNTSPGANVLTF. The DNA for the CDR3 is TGTGCCAGCAGCAATACCAGTCCTGGGGCCAACGTCCTGACTTTC.

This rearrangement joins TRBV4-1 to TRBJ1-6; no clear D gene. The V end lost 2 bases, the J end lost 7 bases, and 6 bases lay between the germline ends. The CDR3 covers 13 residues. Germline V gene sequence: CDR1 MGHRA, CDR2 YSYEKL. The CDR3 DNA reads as TGCGCCAGCAGCCAATTCCAGAATTCACCCCTCCACTTT. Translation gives CASSQFQNSPLHF.

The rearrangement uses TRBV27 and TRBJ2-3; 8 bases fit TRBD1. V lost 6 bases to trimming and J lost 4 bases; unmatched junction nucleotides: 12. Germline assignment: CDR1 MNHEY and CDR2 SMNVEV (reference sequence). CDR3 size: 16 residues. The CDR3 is CASSRTTGQVSDTQYF. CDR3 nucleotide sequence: TGTGCCAGCAGCCGGACCACGGGACAGGTGTCAGATACGCAGTATTTT.

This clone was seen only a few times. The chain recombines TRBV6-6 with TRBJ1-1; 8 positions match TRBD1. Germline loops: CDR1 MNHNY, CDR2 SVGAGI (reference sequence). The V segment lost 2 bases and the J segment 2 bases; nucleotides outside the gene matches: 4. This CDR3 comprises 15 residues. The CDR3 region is CASSYPDRGNTEAFF. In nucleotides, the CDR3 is TGTGCCAGCAGTTACCCAGACAGGGGCAACACTGAAGCTTTCTTT.

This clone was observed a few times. The DNA for the CDR3 is TGTGCCAGCAGCTCAGGACTAGTTCGCACCGGGGAGCTGTTTTTT. Translating gives CASSSGLVRTGELFF. The chain combines TRBV5-8 with TRBJ2-2; 7 bases are a match to TRBD2. V lost 3 bases to trimming and J lost 4 bases; unmatched junction nucleotides: 6. CDR3 length: 15 residues. Germline CDR1 reads SGHTS; CDR2 reads YDEGEE.

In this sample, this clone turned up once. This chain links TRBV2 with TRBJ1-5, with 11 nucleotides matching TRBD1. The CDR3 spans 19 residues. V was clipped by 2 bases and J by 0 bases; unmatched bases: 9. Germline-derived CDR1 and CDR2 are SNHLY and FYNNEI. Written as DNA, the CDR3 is TGTGCCAGCAGTGAATGGCTCGGGACAGGGGGTTATAGCAATCAGCCCCAGCATTTT. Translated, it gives CASSEWLGTGGYSNQPQHF. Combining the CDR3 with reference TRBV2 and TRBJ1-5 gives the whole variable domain EPEVTQTPSHQVTQMGQEVILRCVPISNHLYFYWYRQILGQKVEFLVSFYNNEISEKSEIFDDQFSVERPDGSNFTLKIRSTKLEDSAMYFCASSEWLGTGGYSNQPQHFGDGTRLSIL.

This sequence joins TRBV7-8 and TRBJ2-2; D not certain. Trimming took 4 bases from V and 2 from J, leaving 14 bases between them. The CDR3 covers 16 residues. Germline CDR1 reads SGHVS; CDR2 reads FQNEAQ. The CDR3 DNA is TGTGCCAGCAGCTCATTTATAAGCGTAAACACCGGGGAGCTGTTTTTT. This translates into CASSSFISVNTGELFF.